The entry below gives a single T cell receptor beta chain sequence along with its context. What it binds is unknown. Data came from immunoSEQ multiplex PCR; TCRdb stores just in-frame clones and leaves some out. In the table there are some 110,000 clones, 75% to 90% of which are singletons. The data were obtained in a study of T cell responses to AZD1222 COVID-19 vaccine. Study conclusions and caveats: Close to half of all spike-specific TCRs reportedly target regions of the variants that are unmutated.

V shed 4 bases, J shed 6 bases, and the junction held 8 bases outside the gene matches. CDR1 SGHDN and CDR2 FVKESK come from the germline V gene. This CDR3 is 14 amino acids long. This rearrangement joins TRBV14 to TRBJ1-1; 7 nucleotides match TRBD1. This specimen consisted of peripheral blood, obtained on day 0 of AZD1222 vaccination. The source is an adult in good health. CDR3 DNA sequence: TGTGCCAGCAGCCTCATATTCGACAGGGCTGAAGCTTTCTTT. Amino acid sequence: CASSLIFDRAEAFF.